This TCR beta chain is from a study of graft-versus-host responses after intestinal transplantation. Overall study context: Grafts were multivisceral, liver-intestinal, or isolated intestinal.

As to this clone: Its cognate antigen is unknown.

Per germline, CDR1 GTSNPN and CDR2 SVGIG (reference sequence). This CDR3 has 14 residues. With 0 bases clipped from V and 6 bases from J, the junction kept 4 bases outside the gene matches. The protocol was immunoSEQ multiplex PCR, while the TCRdb copy is restricted to in-frame clones and leaves out a portion. The repertoire holds about 39,000 clones, around 96% seen once, with around 0.2% in the top ten. The rearrangement joins TRBV30 to TRBJ1-2, with 10 bases that match TRBD1. This receptor was obtained from a human donor who was the organ donor for an intestinal transplant. This specimen consisted of unstimulated CD8+ T cells sorted from spleen or lymph node cells, obtained before transplant. In nucleotides, the CDR3 is TGTGCCTGGAGTGTCCCAGGACAGGGGGATGGCTACACCTTC. Its translation: CAWSVPGQGDGYTF.